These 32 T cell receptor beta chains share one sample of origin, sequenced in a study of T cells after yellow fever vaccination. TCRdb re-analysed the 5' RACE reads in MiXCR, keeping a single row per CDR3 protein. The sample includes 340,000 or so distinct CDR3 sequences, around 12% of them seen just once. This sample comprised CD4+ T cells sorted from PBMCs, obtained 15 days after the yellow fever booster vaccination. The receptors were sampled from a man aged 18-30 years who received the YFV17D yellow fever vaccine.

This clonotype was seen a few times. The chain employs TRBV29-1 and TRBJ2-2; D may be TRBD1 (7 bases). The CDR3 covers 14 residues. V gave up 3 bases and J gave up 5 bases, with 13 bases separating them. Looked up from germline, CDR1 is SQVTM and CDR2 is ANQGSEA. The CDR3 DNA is TGCAGCGTTGAGGTGGAGGGGGCGACCGGGGAGCTGTTTTTT. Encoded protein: CSVEVEGATGELFF.

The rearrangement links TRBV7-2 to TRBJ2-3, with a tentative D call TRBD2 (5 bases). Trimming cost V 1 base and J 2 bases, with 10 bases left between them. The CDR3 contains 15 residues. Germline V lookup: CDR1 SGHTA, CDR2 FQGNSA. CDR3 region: CASSLVPGTTDTQYF. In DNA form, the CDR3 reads TGTGCCAGCAGCTTAGTTCCGGGAACCACAGATACGCAGTATTTT. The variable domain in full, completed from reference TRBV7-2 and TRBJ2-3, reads GAGVSQSPSNKVTEKGKDVELRCDPISGHTALYWYRQSLGQGLEFLIYFQGNSAPDKSGLPSDRFSAERTGGSVSTLTIQRTQQEDSAVYLCASSLVPGTTDTQYFGPGTRLTVL.

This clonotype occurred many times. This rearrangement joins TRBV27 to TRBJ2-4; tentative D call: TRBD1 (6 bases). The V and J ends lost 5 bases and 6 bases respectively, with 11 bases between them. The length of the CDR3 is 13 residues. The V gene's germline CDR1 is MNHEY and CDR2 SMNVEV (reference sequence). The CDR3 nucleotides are TGTGCCAGCAGTCCAACAGGGAGAAACATTCAGTACTTC. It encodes CASSPTGRNIQYF.

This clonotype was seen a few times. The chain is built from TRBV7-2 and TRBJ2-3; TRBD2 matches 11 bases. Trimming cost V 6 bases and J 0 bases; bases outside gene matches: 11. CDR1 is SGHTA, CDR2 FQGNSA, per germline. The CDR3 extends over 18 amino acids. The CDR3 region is CASSSGTSGTHSTDTQYF. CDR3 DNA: TGTGCCAGCAGTTCCGGGACTAGCGGTACCCATAGCACAGATACGCAGTATTTT.

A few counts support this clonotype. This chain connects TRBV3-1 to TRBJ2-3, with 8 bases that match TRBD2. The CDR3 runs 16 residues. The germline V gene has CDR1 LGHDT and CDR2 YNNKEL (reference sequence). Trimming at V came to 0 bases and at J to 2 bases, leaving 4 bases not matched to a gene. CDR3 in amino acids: CASSQESTSDTDTQYF. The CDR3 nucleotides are TGTGCCAGCAGCCAAGAGTCGACTAGCGACACAGATACGCAGTATTTT.

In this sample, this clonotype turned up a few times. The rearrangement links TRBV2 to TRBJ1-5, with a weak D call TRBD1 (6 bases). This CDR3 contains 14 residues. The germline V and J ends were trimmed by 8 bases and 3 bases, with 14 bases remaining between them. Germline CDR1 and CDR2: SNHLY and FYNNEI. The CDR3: CASWAGGINQPQHF. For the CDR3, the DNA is TGTGCCAGCTGGGCGGGGGGCATCAATCAGCCCCAGCATTTT.

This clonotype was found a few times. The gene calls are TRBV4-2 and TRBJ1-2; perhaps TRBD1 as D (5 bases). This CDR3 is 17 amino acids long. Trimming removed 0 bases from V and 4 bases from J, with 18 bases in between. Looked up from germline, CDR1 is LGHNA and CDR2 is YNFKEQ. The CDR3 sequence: CASSQDSRRGPIYGYTF. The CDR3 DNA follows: TGTGCCAGCAGCCAAGATAGTAGGAGGGGCCCTATCTATGGCTACACCTTC.

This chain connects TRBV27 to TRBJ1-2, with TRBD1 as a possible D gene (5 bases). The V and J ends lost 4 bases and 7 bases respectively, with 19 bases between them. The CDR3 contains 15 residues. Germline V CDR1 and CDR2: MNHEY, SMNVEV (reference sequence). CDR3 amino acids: CASSSLGTAQGGYTF. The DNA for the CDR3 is TGTGCCAGCAGTTCTTTAGGGACGGCCCAAGGTGGCTACACCTTC.

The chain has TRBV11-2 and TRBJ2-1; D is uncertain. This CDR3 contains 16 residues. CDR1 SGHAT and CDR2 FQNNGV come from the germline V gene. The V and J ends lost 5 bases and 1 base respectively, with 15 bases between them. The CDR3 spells CASSLRPKGSYNEQFF. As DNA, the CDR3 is TGTGCCAGCAGCCTCCGACCTAAAGGGTCCTACAATGAGCAGTTCTTC. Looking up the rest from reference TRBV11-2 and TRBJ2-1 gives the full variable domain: EAGVAQSPRYKIIEKRQSVAFWCNPISGHATLYWYQQILGQGPKLLIQFQNNGVVDDSQLPKDRFSAERLKGVDSTLKIQPAKLEDSAVYLCASSLRPKGSYNEQFFGPGTRLTVL.

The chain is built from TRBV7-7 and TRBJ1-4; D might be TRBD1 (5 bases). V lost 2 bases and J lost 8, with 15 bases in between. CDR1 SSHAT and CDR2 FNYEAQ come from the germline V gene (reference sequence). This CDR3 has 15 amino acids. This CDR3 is CASSLNSGFGEKLFF. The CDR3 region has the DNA TGTGCCAGCAGCTTAAATTCAGGGTTCGGAGAAAAACTGTTTTTT.

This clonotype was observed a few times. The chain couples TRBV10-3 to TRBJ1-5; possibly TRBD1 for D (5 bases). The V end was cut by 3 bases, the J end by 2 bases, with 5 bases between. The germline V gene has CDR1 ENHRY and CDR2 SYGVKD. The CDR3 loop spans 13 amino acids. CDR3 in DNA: TGTGCCATCAGTGACAGGGGCAATCAGCCCCAGCATTTT. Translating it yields CAISDRGNQPQHF.

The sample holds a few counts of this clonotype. This CDR3 is CASSLDGSNYGYTF. For the CDR3, the DNA is TGCGCCAGCAGCTTGGATGGGAGTAACTATGGCTACACCTTC. The chain has TRBV5-1 and TRBJ1-2; D remains ambiguous. The V end lost 0 bases, the J end lost 1 base, and 7 bases lay between the germline ends. Germline V lookup: CDR1 SGHRS, CDR2 YFSETQ. The CDR3 has 14 amino acids.

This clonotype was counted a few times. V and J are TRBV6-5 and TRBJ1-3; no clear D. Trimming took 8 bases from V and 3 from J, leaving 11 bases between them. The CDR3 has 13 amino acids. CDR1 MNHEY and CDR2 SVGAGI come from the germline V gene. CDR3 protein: CASGPWGGNTIYF. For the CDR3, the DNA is TGTGCCAGCGGCCCCTGGGGTGGAAACACCATATATTTT.

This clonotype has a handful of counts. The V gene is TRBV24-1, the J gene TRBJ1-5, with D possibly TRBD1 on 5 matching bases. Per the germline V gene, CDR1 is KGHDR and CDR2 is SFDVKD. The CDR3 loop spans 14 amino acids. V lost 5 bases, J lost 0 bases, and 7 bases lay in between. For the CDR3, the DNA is TGTGCCACCAGTGGGGGACTTAGCAATCAGCCCCAGCATTTT. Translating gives CATSGGLSNQPQHF.

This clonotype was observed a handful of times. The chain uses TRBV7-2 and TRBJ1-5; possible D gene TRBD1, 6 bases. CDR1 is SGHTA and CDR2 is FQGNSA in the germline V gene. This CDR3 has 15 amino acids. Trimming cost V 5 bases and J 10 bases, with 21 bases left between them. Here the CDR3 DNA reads TGTGCCAGCAGCCAATCTGAGGTACAGGGAGGACCCCAGCATTTT. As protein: CASSQSEVQGGPQHF.

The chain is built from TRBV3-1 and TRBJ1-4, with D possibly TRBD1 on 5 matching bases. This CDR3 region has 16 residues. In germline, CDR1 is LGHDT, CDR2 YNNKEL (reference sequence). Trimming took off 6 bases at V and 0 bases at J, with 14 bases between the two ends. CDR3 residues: CASRPHPTATNEKLFF. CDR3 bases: TGTGCCAGCAGGCCCCACCCGACAGCAACTAATGAAAAACTGTTTTTT.

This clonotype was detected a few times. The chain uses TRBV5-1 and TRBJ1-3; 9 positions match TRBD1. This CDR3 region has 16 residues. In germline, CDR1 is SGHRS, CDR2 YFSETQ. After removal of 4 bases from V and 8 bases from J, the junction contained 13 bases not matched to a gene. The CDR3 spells CASSVSTGGEGDTIYF. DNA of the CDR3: TGCGCCAGCAGCGTCTCTACAGGGGGCGAGGGGGACACCATATATTTT.

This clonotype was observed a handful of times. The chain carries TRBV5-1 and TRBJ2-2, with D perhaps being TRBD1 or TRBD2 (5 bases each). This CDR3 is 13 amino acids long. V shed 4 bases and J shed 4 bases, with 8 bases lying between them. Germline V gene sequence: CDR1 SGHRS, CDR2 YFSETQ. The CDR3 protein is CASSAGATGELFF. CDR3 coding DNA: TGCGCCAGCAGCGCCGGGGCCACCGGGGAGCTGTTTTTT.

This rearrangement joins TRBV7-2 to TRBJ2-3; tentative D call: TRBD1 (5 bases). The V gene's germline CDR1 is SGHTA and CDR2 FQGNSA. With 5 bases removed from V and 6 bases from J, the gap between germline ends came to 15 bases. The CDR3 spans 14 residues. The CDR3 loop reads CASSPTGTRDTQYF. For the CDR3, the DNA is TGTGCCAGCAGCCCTACAGGTACTCGGGATACGCAGTATTTT.

CDR3 protein: CASSPAGGNGYTF. CDR3 coding DNA: TGTGCCAGCAGCCCCGCAGGGGGGAATGGCTACACCTTC. The rearrangement uses TRBV7-3 and TRBJ1-2; 7 bases agree with TRBD1. The CDR3 is 13 residues long. Per germline, CDR1 SGHTA and CDR2 FQGTGA. Trimming took 5 bases from V and 6 from J; bases not matched to a gene: 6.

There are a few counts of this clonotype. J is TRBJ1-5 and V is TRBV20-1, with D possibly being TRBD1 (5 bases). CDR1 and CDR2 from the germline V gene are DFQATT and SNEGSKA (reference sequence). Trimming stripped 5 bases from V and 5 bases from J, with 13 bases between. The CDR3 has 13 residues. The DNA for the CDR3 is TGCAGTGCTGTGACAGACAGTGATCAGCCCCAGCATTTT. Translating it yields CSAVTDSDQPQHF.

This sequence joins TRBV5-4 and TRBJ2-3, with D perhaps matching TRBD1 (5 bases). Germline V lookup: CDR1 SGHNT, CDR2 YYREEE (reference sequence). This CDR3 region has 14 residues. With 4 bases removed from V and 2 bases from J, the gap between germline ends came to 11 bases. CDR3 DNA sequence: TGTGCCAGCAGCAAGCAGGGTAACACAGATACGCAGTATTTT. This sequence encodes CASSKQGNTDTQYF.

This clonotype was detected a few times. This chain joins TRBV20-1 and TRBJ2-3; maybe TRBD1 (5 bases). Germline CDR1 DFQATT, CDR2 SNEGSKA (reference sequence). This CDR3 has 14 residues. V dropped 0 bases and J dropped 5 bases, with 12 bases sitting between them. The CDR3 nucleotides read TGCAGTGCTAGAGATCAAGGGGCTGGAGATACGCAGTATTTT. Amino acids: CSARDQGAGDTQYF.

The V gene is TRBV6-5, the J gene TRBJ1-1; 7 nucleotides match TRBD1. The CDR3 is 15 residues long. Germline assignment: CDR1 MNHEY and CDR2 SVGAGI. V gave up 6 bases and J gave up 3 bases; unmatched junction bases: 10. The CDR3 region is CASSHLTTGDTEAFF. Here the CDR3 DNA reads TGTGCCAGCAGCCACCTAACCACAGGGGACACTGAAGCTTTCTTT.

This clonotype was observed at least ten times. CDR3 amino acids: CASSRERQTQYF. In DNA form, the CDR3 reads TGTGCCAGCAGCCGAGAGAGGCAAACGCAGTATTTT. The chain carries TRBV7-2 and TRBJ2-3; no clear D. Germline V gene lookup returns CDR1 SGHTA and CDR2 FQGNSA. Deletions cut 5 bases from V and 9 bases from J, with 12 bases between. This CDR3 is built from 12 residues.

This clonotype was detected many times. CDR3 residues: CASSQHTAGELFF. The CDR3 DNA follows: TGTGCCAGCAGCCAACATACGGCCGGGGAGCTGTTTTTT. The V and J genes are TRBV3-1 and TRBJ2-2; the D is unclear. Trimming pared 2 bases from V and 6 bases from J, leaving 7 bases between. This CDR3 region has 13 residues. Germline V gene sequence: CDR1 LGHDT, CDR2 YNNKEL (reference sequence).

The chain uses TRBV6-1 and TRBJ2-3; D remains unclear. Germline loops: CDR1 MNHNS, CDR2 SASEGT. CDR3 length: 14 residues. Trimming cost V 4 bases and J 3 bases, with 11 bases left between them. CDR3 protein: CASSVVRMTDTQYF. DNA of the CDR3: TGTGCCAGCAGTGTGGTTCGGATGACAGATACGCAGTATTTT.

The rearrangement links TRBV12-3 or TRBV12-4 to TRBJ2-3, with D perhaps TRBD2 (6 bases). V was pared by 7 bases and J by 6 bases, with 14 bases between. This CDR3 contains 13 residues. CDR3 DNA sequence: TGTGCCAGCAACCCCGGGGGTGCGGATACGCAGTATTTT. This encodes CASNPGGADTQYF.

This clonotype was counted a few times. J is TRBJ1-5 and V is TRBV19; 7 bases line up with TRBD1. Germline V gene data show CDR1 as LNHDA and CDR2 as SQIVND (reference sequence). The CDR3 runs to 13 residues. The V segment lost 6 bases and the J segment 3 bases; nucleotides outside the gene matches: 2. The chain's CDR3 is CASSGTVNQPQHF. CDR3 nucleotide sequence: TGTGCCAGTAGCGGGACAGTCAATCAGCCCCAGCATTTT.

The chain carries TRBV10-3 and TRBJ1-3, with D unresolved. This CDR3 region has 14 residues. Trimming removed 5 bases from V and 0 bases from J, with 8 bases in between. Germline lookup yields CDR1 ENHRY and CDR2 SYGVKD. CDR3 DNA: TGTGCCATCAGTCAAGCTAACTCTGGAAACACCATATATTTT. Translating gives CAISQANSGNTIYF.

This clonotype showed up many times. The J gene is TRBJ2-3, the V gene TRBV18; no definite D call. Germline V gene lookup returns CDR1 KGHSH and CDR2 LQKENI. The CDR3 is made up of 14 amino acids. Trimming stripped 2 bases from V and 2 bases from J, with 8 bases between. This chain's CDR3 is CASSPNSNTDTQYF. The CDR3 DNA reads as TGTGCCAGCTCACCAAACAGCAACACAGATACGCAGTATTTT.

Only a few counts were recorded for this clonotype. CDR3 loop: CSADLGGRGIDTQYF. The CDR3 region has the DNA TGCAGTGCAGACTTAGGGGGGCGGGGAATAGATACGCAGTATTTT. This chain joins TRBV20-1 and TRBJ2-3, with D perhaps assigned TRBD1 or TRBD2 (6 bases each). Germline CDR1 reads DFQATT; CDR2 reads SNEGSKA (reference sequence). The CDR3 runs to 15 residues. Trimming took 6 bases from V and 5 from J, leaving 21 bases between them.